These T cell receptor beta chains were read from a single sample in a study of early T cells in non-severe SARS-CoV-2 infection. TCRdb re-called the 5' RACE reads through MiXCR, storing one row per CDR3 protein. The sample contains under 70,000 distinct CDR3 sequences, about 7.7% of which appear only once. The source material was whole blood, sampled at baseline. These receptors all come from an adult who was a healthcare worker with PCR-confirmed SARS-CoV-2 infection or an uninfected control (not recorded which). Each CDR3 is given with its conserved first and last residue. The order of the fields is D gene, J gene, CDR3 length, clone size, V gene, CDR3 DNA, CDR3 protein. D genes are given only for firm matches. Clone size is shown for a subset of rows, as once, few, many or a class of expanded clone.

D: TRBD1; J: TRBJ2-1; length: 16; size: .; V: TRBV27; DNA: TGTGCCAGCAGTTCAGGGACAGGGGTCGGGAGCAGTGAGCAGTTCTTC; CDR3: CASSSGTGVGSSEQFF
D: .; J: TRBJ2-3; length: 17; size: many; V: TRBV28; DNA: TGTGCCAGCATTCCCATGGGGGGTAGCGGACGCACAGATACGCAGTATTTT; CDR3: CASIPMGGSGRTDTQYF
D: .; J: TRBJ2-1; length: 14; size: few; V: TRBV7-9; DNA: TGTGCCAGCAGCAGCCAACAGGGCCCCGATGAGCAGTTCTTC; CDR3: CASSSQQGPDEQFF
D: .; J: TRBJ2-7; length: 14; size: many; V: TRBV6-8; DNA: TGTGCCAGCAGTTACGGTCCTACAAACTACGAGCAGTACTTC; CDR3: CASSYGPTNYEQYF
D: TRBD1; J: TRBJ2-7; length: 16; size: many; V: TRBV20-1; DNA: TGCAGTGCTAGTATGGGGTTAGACAGGGGAACCCACGAGCAGTACTTC; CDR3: CSASMGLDRGTHEQYF
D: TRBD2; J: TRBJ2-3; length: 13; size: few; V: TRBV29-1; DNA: TGCAGCGTTGCGGGAGGGTTCACAGATACGCAGTATTTT; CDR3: CSVAGGFTDTQYF
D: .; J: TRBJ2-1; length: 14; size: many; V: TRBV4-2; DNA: TGTGCCAGCAGCCAAGAAATACCATACAATGAGCAGTTCTTC; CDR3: CASSQEIPYNEQFF
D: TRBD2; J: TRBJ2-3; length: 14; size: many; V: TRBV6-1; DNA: TGTGCCAGCGCTAGCGGGTCTAGCACAGATACGCAGTATTTT; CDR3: CASASGSSTDTQYF
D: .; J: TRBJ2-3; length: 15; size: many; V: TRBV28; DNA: TGTGCCAGCAGTTTATGGGGTTCTGGCACAGATACGCAGTATTTT; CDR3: CASSLWGSGTDTQYF
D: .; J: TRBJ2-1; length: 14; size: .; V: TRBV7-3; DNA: TGTGCCAGCAGCTTAACGGGTAGCATCCATGAGCAGTTCTTC; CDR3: CASSLTGSIHEQFF
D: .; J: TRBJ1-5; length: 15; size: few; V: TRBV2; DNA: TGTGCCAGCAGTGAGAACAGTGTTAGCAATCAGCCCCAGCATTTT; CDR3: CASSENSVSNQPQHF
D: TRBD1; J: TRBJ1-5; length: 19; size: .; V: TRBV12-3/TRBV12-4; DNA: TGTGCCAGCAGTTCCTTCGGGACAGGGGTGGTGCGGAGCAATCAGCCCCAGCATTTT; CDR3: CASSSFGTGVVRSNQPQHF
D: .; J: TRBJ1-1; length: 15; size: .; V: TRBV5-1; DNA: TGCGCCAGCAGCTTGTATGAGAGAACGAACACTGAAGCTTTCTTT; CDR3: CASSLYERTNTEAFF
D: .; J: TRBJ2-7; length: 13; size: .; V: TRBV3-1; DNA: TGTGCCAGCAGCCAAGGGGGCCTCTACGAGCAGTACTTC; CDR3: CASSQGGLYEQYF
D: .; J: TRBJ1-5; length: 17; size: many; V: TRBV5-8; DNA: TGTGCCAGCAGCCATGGTGGGGCGGGATATAGCAATCAGCCCCAGCATTTT; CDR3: CASSHGGAGYSNQPQHF
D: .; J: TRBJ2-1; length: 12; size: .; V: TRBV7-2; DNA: TGTGCCAGCAGCTGGGCTTACAATGAGCAGTTCTTC; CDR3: CASSWAYNEQFF
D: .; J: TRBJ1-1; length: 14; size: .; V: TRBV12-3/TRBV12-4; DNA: TGTGCCAGCAGTTTAGTCCAGGGAACCACTGAAGCTTTCTTT; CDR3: CASSLVQGTTEAFF
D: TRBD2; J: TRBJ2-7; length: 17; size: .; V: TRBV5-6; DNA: TGTGCCAGCAGCTCGTCCACTAGCGGGCCCGTTTCCTACGAGCAGTACTTC; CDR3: CASSSSTSGPVSYEQYF
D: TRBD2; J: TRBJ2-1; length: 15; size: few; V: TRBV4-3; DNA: TGCGCCAGCAGCCAAGATGGATTAGCGGGCAATGAGCAGTTCTTC; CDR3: CASSQDGLAGNEQFF
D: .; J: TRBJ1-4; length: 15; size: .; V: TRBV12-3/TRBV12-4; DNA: TGTGCCAGCAGCCTCGGACGGGCAACTAATGAAAAACTGTTTTTT; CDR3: CASSLGRATNEKLFF
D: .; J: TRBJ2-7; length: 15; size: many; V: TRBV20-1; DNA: TGCAGTGCTAGAGAGGTGGGGTGGACCTCCTACGAGCAGTACTTC; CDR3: CSAREVGWTSYEQYF
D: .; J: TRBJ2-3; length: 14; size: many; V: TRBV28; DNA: TGTGCCAGCAGTTCGCCCCACATTTCAGATACGCAGTATTTT; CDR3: CASSSPHISDTQYF
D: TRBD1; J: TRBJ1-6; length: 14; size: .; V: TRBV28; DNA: TGTGCCAGCGAAAAACGGGACAGCTATTCACCCCTCCACTTT; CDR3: CASEKRDSYSPLHF
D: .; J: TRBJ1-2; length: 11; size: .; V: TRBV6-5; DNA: TGTGCCAGCAGTTACGCCGAGGTGGTCACCTTC; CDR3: CASSYAEVVTF
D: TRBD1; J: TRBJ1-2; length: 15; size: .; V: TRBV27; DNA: TGTGCCAGCAGCTTACAGGGGGCGCTGGTCTATGGCTACACCTTC; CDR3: CASSLQGALVYGYTF
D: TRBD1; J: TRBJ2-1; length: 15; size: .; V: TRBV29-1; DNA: TGCAGCGTTGATAATACAGGGGGCAGCTACAATGAGCAGTTCTTC; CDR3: CSVDNTGGSYNEQFF
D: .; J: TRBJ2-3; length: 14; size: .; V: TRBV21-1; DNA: TGTGCCAGCAGGAAAGAGGAAAACACAGATACGCAGTATTTT; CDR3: CASRKEENTDTQYF
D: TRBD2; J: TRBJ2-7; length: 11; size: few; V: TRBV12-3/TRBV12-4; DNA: TGTGCCAGCAGGGAAGCGGGAGGCCTTTATTTC; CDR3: CASREAGGLYF
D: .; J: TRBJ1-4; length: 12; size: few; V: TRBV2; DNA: TGTGCCAGCACCTACAAGAATGAAAAACTGTTTTTT; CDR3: CASTYKNEKLFF
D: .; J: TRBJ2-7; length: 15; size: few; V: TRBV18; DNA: TGTGCCAGCTCACCTCCGAGCAGACAACTCTACGAGCAGTACTTC; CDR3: CASSPPSRQLYEQYF
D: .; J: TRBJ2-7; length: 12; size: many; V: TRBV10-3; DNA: TGTGCCATCAGTGAGACTACCTACGAGCAGTACTTC; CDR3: CAISETTYEQYF
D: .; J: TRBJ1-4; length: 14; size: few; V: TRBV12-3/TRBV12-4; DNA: TGTGCCAGCAGTTTAAAGGCCCCTGGTGAAAAACTGTTTTTT; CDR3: CASSLKAPGEKLFF
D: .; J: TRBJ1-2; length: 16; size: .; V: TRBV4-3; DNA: TGCGCCAGCAGCCTCGTCACAGGCGAGACTAACTATGGCTACACCTTC; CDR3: CASSLVTGETNYGYTF
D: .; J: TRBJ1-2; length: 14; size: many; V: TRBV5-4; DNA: TGTGCCAGCAGCTTGGCCGTGACCGCCTATGGCTACACCTTC; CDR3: CASSLAVTAYGYTF
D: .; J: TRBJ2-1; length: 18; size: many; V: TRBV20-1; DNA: TGCAGTGCTAGAGGCCAAAGGCGCGTGGACTCCGTTCTCAATGAGCAGTTCTTC; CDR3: CSARGQRRVDSVLNEQFF
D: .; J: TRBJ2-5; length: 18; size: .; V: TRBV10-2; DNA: TGCGCCAGCAGTGGTCCGTACAGGTTGAGGGCCCAGAAGAGGACCCAGTACTTC; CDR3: CASSGPYRLRAQKRTQYF
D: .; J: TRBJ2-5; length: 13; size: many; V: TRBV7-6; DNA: TGTGCCAGCAGCTTAGGGGGTTCAGAGACCCAGTACTTC; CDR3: CASSLGGSETQYF
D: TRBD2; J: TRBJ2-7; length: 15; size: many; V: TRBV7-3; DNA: TGTGCCAGCAGCCCAGTGGCTAGCGGGAGTGGCGAGCAGTACTTC; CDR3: CASSPVASGSGEQYF
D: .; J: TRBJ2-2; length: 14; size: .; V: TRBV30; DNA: TGTGCCTGGAGTTCTGGTAGAAGCGCCGGGGAGCTGTTTTTT; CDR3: CAWSSGRSAGELFF
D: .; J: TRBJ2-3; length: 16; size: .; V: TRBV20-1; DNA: TGCAGTGCTAGAGACGGAGGGAGGCCTCGGACAGATACGCAGTATTTT; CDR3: CSARDGGRPRTDTQYF